This T cell receptor beta chain comes out of a study of blood T cell repertoires in COVID-19 (dated by TCRdb to about 2020). In terms of the full investigation: Samples covering the acute and convalescent phases of COVID-19 were provided by collaborators in the United States, Italy and Spain. Where HLA class I and class II types were available, the types were taken from metadata supplied by the sample provider, not from assay-based typing. A freely available public database, intended as a resource for researchers studying the immune response to SARS-CoV-2, is where the repertoires were released. The prospective study material was composed of cDNA or gDNA derived from T cells, B-cell-depleted T cells, or PBMCs. Samples were obtained from the ongoing ImmuneRACE study (first 160 participants) and from some 1,200 subjects provided by 6 global collaborators. A de-identified subject ID, COVID-19 status, age in years and sex were almost always included in the sample metadata. Deeply sampled blood TCRbeta repertoires from subjects exposed to, actively infected with, or recovered from COVID-19 were included in the dataset.

At one collaborating source in Seattle, patients were enrolled during active infection and were followed longitudinally through the course of disease. The collaborating institutions used their own protocols to collect whole blood in K2EDTA tubes. Collaborator samples were shipped for TCRbeta analysis as frozen whole blood, isolated PBMCs, or DNA extracted from either sample type. Details on this clone: It lacks a known antigen. No qualities accompany the bases; no much larger clone lies one base away.

Broader findings and caveats from the paper: Clinical and demographic metadata were provided uncurated, with the amount varying by source and participant.

TCRbeta CDR3 regions were amplified from genomic DNA using the immunoSEQ Assay, a bias-controlled multiplex PCR. As for the authors' bioinformatics: Nucleated cell counts per sample were estimated from amplification of reference gene primers within the assay. Sequence reads were collapsed and filtered to measure the absolute abundance of every unique TCRbeta CDR3 rearrangement. For each sample, productive Simpson clonality was calculated by taking the square root of Simpson's diversity index across productive rearrangements. Imported from immuneACCESS, the table was reduced by TCRdb to in-frame sequences with V and J called. These copies leave out some clones; in studies compared against another copy, an unresolved V gene accounts for under half, and the cause of the remainder is not known. Clone size and V and J calls were adopted from that table, with D and trimming inferred from the DNA. The sample records over 150,000 clones, around four fifths of which are singletons. The ten largest make up over 6% of the sample.

V loses 2 bases at its end and J loses 1 base; junction bases beyond the gene matches: 0. Taken from the germline V gene (reference sequence), the CDR1 and CDR2 loops are MNHEY and SMNVEV. The CDR3 measures 15 amino acids from cysteine to phenylalanine. The entry retains the CDR3 DNA only, 45 bases that are in frame from base 1. The rearrangement joined TRBV27 to TRBJ2-1; 9 bases in the junction line up with TRBD2. This TCR was recovered from a woman aged 65 to 85 with COVID-19, enrolled during active disease. The source material was peripheral blood. This receptor has the CDR3 CASSLSGRSYNEQFF. The sequenced DNA is TGTGCCAGCAGTTTAAGCGGGAGGTCCTACAATGAGCAGTTCTTC.